The rows below give T cell receptor beta chains drawn from one sample of a study of T cell repertoires in cytomegalovirus infection. TCRdb reprocessed the reads via MiXCR and lists one record per CDR3 protein. This table has some 800,000 distinct CDR3 sequences, about 27% appearing once. These receptors' antigens are unknown. Sequenced here: cultured CD8+ T cells from PBMCs, sampled from culture after CMV antigen stimulation. All receptors come from a human donor in good health (CMV status not recorded). Some clones in this sample may be carry-over from other donors' samples. CDR3s include the opening cysteine and the closing phenylalanine or tryptophan. A D gene is named only where the DNA matches it firmly. Expanded clones are given a class, and other clones once, few, many or no size at all.

j_call | d_call | clone_size | v_call | cdr3_aa | cdr3_nt
TRBJ2-3 | TRBD2 | . | TRBV6-6 | CASSYSRTSGSERDTQYF | TGTGCCAGCAGTTACTCCCGGACTAGCGGGAGTGAAAGAGATACGCAGTATTTT
TRBJ2-1 | TRBD2 | . | TRBV7-6 | CASSFGGGAEEQFF | TGTGCTAGCAGCTTCGGCGGGGGGGCGGAGGAGCAGTTCTTC
TRBJ1-2 | TRBD1 | few | TRBV7-3 | CASSPTGPSRSYGYTF | TGTGCCAGCAGCCCGACAGGGCCCAGTCGGAGCTATGGCTACACCTTC
TRBJ1-1 | . | few | TRBV7-8 | CASHGGGPANTEAFF | TGTGCCAGCCACGGGGGGGGCCCCGCGAACACTGAAGCTTTCTTT
TRBJ1-2 | . | many | TRBV7-8 | CASSLIRPGSYNYGYTF | TGTGCCAGCAGCTTAATCCGGCCAGGGTCCTACAACTATGGCTACACCTTC
TRBJ2-5 | . | . | TRBV25-1 | CASSEERGGTPLETQYF | TGTGCCAGCAGTGAAGAAAGGGGGGGGACTCCCCTTGAGACCCAGTACTTC
TRBJ1-6 | . | . | TRBV27 | CASAPDSSYNSPLHF | TGTGCCTCAGCACCAGATAGCTCCTATAATTCACCCCTCCACTTT
TRBJ2-3 | TRBD2 | . | TRBV6-6 | CASSYSILAGGQGDTQYF | TGTGCCAGCAGTTATTCCATTTTAGCGGGGGGTCAAGGAGATACGCAGTATTTT
TRBJ2-1 | TRBD1 | few | TRBV7-6 | CASSLEGQDLFSYNEQFF | TGTGCCAGCAGCTTAGAAGGACAGGACCTCTTCTCCTACAATGAGCAGTTCTTC
TRBJ2-5 | TRBD2 | many | TRBV7-7 | CASSLVLASQETQYF | TGTGCTAGCAGCTTAGTACTAGCGAGCCAAGAGACCCAGTACTTC